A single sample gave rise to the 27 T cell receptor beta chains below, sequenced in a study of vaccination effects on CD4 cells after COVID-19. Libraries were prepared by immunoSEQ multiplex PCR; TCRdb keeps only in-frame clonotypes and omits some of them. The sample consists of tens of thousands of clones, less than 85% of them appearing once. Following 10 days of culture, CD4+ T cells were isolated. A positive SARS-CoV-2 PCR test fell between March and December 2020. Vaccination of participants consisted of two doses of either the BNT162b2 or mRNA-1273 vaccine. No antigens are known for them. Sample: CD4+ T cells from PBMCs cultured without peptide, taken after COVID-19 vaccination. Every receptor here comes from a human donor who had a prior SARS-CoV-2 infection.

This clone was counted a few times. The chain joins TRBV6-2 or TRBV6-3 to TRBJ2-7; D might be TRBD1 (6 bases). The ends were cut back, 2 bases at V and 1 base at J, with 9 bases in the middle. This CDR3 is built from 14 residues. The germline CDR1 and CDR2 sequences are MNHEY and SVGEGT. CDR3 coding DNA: TGTGCCAGCAGTTACGATCAGGGGTCCTACGAGCAGTACTTC. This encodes CASSYDQGSYEQYF.

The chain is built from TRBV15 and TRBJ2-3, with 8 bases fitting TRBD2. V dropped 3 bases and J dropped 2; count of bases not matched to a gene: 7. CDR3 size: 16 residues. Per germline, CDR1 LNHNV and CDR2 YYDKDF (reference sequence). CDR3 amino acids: CATSSPQAGVTDTQYF. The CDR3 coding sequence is TGTGCCACCAGCAGCCCTCAAGCGGGAGTCACAGATACGCAGTATTTT.

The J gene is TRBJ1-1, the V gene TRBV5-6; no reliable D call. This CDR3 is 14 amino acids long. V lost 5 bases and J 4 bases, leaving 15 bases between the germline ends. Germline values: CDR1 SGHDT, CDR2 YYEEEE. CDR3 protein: CASRPNRESTEAFF. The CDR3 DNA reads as TGTGCCAGCAGGCCAAATCGGGAAAGCACTGAAGCTTTCTTT. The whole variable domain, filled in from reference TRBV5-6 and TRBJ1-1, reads DAGVTQSPTHLIKTRGQQVTLRCSPKSGHDTVSWYQQALGQGPQFIFQYYEEEERQRGNFPDRFSGHQFPNYSSELNVNALLLGDSALYLCASRPNRESTEAFFGQGTRLTVV.

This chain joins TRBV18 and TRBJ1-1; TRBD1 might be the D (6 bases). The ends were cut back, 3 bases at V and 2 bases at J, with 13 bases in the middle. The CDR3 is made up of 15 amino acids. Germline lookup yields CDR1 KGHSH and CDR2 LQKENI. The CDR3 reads CASSPLGGANTEAFF. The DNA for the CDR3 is TGTGCCAGCTCACCCTTGGGGGGGGCCAACACTGAAGCTTTCTTT.

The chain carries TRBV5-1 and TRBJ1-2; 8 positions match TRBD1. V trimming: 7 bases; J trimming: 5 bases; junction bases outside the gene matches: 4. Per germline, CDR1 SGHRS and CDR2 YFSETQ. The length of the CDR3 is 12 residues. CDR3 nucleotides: TGCGCCAGCGTCGGGACAGGATATGGCTACACCTTC. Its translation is CASVGTGYGYTF.

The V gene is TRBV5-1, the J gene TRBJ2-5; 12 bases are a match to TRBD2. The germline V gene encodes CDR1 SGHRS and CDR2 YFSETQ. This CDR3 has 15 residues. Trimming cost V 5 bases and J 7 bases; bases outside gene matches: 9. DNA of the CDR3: TGCGCCAGCAGAGATACTAGCGGGGGGCCCGGGACCCAGTACTTC. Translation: CASRDTSGGPGTQYF.

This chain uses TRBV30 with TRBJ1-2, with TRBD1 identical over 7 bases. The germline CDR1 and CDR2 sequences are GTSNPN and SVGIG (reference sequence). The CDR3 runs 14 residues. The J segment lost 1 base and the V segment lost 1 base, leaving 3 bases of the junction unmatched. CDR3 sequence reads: CAWSENRGNYGYTF. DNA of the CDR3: TGTGCCTGGAGTGAGAACAGGGGTAACTATGGCTACACCTTC.

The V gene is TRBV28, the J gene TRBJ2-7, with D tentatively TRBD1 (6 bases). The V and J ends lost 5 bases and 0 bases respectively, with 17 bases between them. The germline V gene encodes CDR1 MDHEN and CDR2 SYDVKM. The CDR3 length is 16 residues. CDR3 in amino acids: CASSQRDTPTSYEQYF. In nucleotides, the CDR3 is TGTGCCAGCAGTCAAAGGGACACCCCAACCTCCTACGAGCAGTACTTC.

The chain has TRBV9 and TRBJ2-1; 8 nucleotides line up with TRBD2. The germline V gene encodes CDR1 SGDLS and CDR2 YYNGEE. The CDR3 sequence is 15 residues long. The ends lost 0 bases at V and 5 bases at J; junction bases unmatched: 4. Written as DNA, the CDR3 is TGTGCCAGCAGCGTAGCGGGGGGGTCGGACAATGAGCAGTTCTTC. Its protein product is CASSVAGGSDNEQFF.

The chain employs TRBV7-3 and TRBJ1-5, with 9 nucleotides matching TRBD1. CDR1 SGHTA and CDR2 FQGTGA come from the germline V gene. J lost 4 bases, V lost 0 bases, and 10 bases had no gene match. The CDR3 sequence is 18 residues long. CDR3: CASSLTNRGQGWNQPQHF. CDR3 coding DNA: TGTGCCAGCAGCTTAACTAACAGGGGACAGGGTTGGAATCAGCCCCAGCATTTT.

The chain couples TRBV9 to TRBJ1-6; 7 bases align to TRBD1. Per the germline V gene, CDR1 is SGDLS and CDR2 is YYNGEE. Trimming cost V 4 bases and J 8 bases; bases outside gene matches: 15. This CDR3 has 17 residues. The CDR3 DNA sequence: TGTGCCAGCAGCTCCTCGTCAGGGGGGCTTCATTATTCACCCCTCCACTTT. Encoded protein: CASSSSSGGLHYSPLHF.

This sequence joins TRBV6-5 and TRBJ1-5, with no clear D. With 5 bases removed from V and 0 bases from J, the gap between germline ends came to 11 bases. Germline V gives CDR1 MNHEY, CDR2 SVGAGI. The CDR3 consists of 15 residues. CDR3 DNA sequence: TGTGCCAGCAGTAAGACTGTAGATAGCAATCAGCCCCAGCATTTT. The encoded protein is CASSKTVDSNQPQHF.

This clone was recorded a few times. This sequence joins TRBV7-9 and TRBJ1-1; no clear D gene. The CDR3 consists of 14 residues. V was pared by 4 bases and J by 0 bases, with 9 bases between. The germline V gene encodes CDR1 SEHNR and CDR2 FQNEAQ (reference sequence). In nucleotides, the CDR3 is TGTGCCAGCAGCTCTCAGGCGATGAACACTGAAGCTTTCTTT. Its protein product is CASSSQAMNTEAFF.

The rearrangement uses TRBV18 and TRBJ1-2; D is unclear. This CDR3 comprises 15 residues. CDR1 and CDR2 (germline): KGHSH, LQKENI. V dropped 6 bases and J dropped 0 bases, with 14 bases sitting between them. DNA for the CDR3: TGTGCCAGCTCGCAAGGACGGACCCCTAACTATGGCTACACCTTC. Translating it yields CASSQGRTPNYGYTF. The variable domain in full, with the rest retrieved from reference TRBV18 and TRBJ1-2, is NAGVMQNPRHLVRRRGQEARLRCSPMKGHSHVYWYRQLPEEGLKFMVYLQKENIIDESGMPKERFSAEFPKEGPSILRIQQVVRGDSAAYFCASSQGRTPNYGYTFGSGTRLTVV.

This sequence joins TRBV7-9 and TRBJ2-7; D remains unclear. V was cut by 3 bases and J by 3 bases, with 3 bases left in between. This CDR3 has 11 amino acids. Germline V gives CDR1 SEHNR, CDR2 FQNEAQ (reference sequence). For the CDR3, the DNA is TGTGCCAGCAGCTTTTTCTACGAGCAGTACTTC. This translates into CASSFFYEQYF.

CDR3 in DNA: TGCGCCAGCAGCCAACCCTCCCTCAGGCAGGGGGAGATCTCAGCTTTCTTT. Residues: CASSQPSLRQGEISAFF. The V call is TRBV4-1, the J call TRBJ1-1; 7 positions match TRBD1. Per germline, CDR1 MGHRA and CDR2 YSYEKL. The CDR3 extends over 17 amino acids. The junction had 19 bases not matched to a gene; V was cut back by 2 bases and J by 10 bases.

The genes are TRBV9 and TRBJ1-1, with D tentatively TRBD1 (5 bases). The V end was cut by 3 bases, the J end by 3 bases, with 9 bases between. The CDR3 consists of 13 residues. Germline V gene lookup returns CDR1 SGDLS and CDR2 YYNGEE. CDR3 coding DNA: TGTGCCAGCAGCGACCGGGGGGACACTGAAGCTTTCTTT. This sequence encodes CASSDRGDTEAFF. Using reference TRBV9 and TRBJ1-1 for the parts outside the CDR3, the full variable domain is DSGVTQTPKHLITATGQRVTLRCSPRSGDLSVYWYQQSLDQGLQFLIQYYNGEERAKGNILERFSAQQFPDLHSELNLSSLELGDSALYFCASSDRGDTEAFFGQGTRLTVV.

CDR3 in amino acids: CASSGRMGGWTDTQYF. The CDR3 nucleotides read TGTGCCAGCAGTGGGCGGATGGGGGGGTGGACAGATACGCAGTATTTT. V gene TRBV6-6 combines with J gene TRBJ2-3; TRBD2 matches 7 bases. Germline V gives CDR1 MNHNY, CDR2 SVGAGI (reference sequence). V dropped 5 bases and J dropped 3; count of bases not matched to a gene: 11. The CDR3 is 16 residues long.

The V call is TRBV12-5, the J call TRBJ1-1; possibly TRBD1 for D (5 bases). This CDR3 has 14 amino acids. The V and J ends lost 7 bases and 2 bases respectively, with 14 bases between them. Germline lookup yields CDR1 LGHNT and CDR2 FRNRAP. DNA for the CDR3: TGTGCTAGTGCCCTAGCCAGGGACAACACTGAAGCTTTCTTT. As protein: CASALARDNTEAFF.

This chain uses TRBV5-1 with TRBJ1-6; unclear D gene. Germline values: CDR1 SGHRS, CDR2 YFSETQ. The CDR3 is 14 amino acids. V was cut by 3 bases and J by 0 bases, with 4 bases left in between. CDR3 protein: CASSSDSYNSPLHF. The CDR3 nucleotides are TGCGCCAGCAGCTCCGACTCCTATAATTCACCCCTCCACTTT.

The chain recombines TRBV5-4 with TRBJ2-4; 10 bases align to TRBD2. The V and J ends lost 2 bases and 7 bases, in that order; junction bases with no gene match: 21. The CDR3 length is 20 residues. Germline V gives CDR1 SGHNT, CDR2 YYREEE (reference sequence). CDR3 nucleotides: TGTGCCAGCAGCTTCTCCTCGACCTTTAGCGGGAGGACCGCCGGGAACATTCAGTACTTC. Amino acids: CASSFSSTFSGRTAGNIQYF.

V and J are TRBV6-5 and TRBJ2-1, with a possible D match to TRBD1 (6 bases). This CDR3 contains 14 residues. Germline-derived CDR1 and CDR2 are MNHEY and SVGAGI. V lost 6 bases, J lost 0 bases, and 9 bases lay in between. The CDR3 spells CASSQDSSYNEQFF. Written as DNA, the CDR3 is TGTGCCAGCAGCCAGGACAGCTCCTACAATGAGCAGTTCTTC.

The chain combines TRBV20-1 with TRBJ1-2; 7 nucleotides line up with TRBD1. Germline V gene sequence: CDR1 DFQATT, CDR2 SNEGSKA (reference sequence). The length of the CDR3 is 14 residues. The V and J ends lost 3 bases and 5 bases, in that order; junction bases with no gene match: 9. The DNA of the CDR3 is TGCAGTGCTAGTTGGGACAGCGATTTGTATGGCTACACCTTC. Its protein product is CSASWDSDLYGYTF.

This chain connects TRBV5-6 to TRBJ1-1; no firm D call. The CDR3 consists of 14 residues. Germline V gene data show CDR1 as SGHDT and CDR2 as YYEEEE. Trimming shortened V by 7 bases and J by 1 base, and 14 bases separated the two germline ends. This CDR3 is CASHNGMANTEAFF. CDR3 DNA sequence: TGTGCCAGCCACAACGGGATGGCGAACACTGAAGCTTTCTTT.

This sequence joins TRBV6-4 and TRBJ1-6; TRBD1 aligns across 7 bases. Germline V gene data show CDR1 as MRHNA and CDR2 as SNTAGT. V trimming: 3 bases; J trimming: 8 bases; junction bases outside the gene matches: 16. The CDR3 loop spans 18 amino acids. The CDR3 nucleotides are TGTGCCAGCAGTGAGTTAAATGTTGACAGGGTGGGAGATTCACCCCTCCACTTT. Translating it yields CASSELNVDRVGDSPLHF.

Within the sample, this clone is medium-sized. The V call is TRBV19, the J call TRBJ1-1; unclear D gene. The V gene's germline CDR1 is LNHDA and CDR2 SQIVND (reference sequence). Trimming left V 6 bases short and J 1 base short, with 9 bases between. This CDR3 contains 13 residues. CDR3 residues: CASSVQRNTEAFF. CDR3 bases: TGTGCCAGTAGCGTACAGAGGAACACTGAAGCTTTCTTT.

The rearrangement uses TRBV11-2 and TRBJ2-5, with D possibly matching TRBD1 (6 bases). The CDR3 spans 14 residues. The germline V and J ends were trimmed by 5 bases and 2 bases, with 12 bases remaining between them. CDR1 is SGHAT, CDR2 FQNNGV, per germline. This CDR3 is CASSRRTVQETQYF. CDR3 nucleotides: TGTGCCAGCAGCAGACGGACAGTACAAGAGACCCAGTACTTC.